This T cell receptor beta chain originates from a study of OX40 agonist ivuxolimab in advanced cancers. Study observations and caveats: The study observed clonal expansion of CD4+ and CD8+ blood T cells by week 6 at 0.1 to 3.0 mg/kg.

The germline gives CDR1 SNHLY, CDR2 FYNNEI. V lost 6 bases, J lost 6 bases, and 5 bases lay in between. The CDR3 extends over 11 amino acids. On this clone itself: Its antigen is not known.

The assay was immunoSEQ multiplex PCR, and TCRdb's table has in-frame clones only and misses some. This table has fewer than 85,000 clones, over 75% appearing once. This receptor was taken from an adult with an advanced solid tumor such as melanoma, head and neck, liver or kidney cancer. Sequencing was performed on CD4+ or CD8+ T cells sorted from blood, taken in a trial of the OX40 agonist ivuxolimab. The chain links TRBV2 to TRBJ1-4; no clear D. The CDR3 here is CASSRDEKLFF. CDR3 DNA sequence: TGTGCCAGCAGCCGAGATGAAAAACTGTTTTTT.